The rows below give T cell receptor beta chains drawn from one sample of a study of blood T cell repertoires in COVID-19. Produced via immunoSEQ multiplex PCR; TCRdb's table is partial and in-frame only. The sample comprises tens of thousands of clones, around 83% of which are singletons, and around 9.6% rests with the top ten. The sample taken for sequencing was peripheral blood. These receptors all come from a man between 45 and 60 years old with COVID-19, enrolled during active disease. Both conserved end residues are part of each CDR3. D genes are given only for firm matches. Expanded clones get a size class; other rows say once, few or many, or leave the size out.

clone size,D gene,V gene,J gene,CDR3 protein,CDR3 DNA
-,-,TRBV5-1,TRBJ2-3,CASSSSGDTQYF,TGCGCCAGCAGCTCCTCGGGAGATACGCAGTATTTT
once,TRBD1,TRBV24-1,TRBJ2-1,CATSDYPGTGLSAGAHEQFF,TGTGCCACCAGTGATTACCCCGGGACAGGGTTGTCGGCGGGGGCCCATGAGCAGTTCTTC
medium-sized,-,TRBV12-3/TRBV12-4,TRBJ2-3,CASSGGGTDTQYF,TGTGCCAGCAGTGGCGGGGGCACAGATACGCAGTATTTT
-,-,TRBV18,TRBJ1-3,CASSPQGGTGNTIYF,TGTGCCAGCTCACCACAAGGAGGGACTGGAAACACCATATATTTT
-,TRBD1,TRBV30,TRBJ1-1,CAWSNRGEAFF,TGTGCCTGGAGTAACAGGGGGGAAGCTTTCTTT
-,-,TRBV12-2,TRBJ2-5,CASRLSDREETQYF,TGTGCAAGTCGCCTTAGCGACAGGGAAGAGACCCAGTACTTC
-,TRBD2,TRBV2,TRBJ2-1,CASSRLAGGHEQFF,TGTGCCAGCAGTCGACTAGCGGGAGGGCATGAGCAGTTCTTC
-,-,TRBV7-9,TRBJ2-1,CASSSTRGPARNEQFF,TGTGCCAGCAGCTCCACCAGGGGCCCAGCGAGGAATGAGCAGTTCTTC
-,TRBD1,TRBV9,TRBJ2-2,CASRSGGEAGELFF,TGTGCCAGCAGGTCAGGGGGAGAGGCCGGGGAGCTGTTTTTT
-,-,TRBV29-1,TRBJ2-7,CSVVETAYEQYF,TGCAGCGTTGTTGAGACAGCCTACGAGCAGTACTTC
-,TRBD1,TRBV24-1,TRBJ2-2,CATQGQGIFGELFF,TGTGCCACCCAAGGACAGGGGATTTTCGGGGAGCTGTTTTTT
-,TRBD2,TRBV5-4,TRBJ2-3,CASSPGTSGSTDTQYF,TGTGCCAGCAGTCCCGGGACTAGCGGGAGCACAGATACGCAGTATTTT
-,-,TRBV12-3/TRBV12-4,TRBJ1-2,CASSRQINYGYTF,TGTGCCAGCAGTCGACAGATAAACTATGGCTACACCTTC
-,TRBD2,TRBV3-1/TRBV3-2,TRBJ2-1,CASSQELAGTSSNEQFF,TGTGCCAGCAGCCAAGAGTTAGCGGGAACTAGTAGCAATGAGCAGTTCTTC
-,-,TRBV4-1,TRBJ1-2,CASSQDRGVYDYGYTF,TGCGCCAGCAGCCAAGACAGGGGAGTTTATGACTATGGCTACACCTTC
-,TRBD2,TRBV7-8,TRBJ2-1,CASSLGGSTYNEQFF,TGTGCCAGCAGCTTGGGCGGGAGTACCTACAATGAGCAGTTCTTC
once,-,TRBV30,TRBJ2-6,CAWRGRHSGANVLTF,TGTGCCTGGAGGGGGAGGCACTCTGGGGCCAACGTCCTGACTTTC
-,-,TRBV18,TRBJ2-5,CASSPLGDQETQYF,TGTGCCAGCTCACCACTCGGGGACCAAGAGACCCAGTACTTC
few,-,TRBV5-1,TRBJ2-7,CASSLDRGGRWQYF,TGCGCCAGCAGCTTGGATAGGGGGGGTAGATGGCAGTACTTC
-,TRBD1,TRBV30,TRBJ1-6,CAWSLGQGGSPLHF,TGTGCCTGGAGTCTAGGACAGGGGGGTTCACCCCTCCACTTT
-,TRBD2,TRBV3-1/TRBV3-2,TRBJ2-2,CASSQGLAGVNTGELFF,TGTGCCAGCAGCCAAGGACTAGCGGGAGTGAACACCGGGGAGCTGTTTTTT
once,TRBD1,TRBV11-3,TRBJ2-5,CASSLGGQGLAETQYF,TGTGCCAGCAGCTTAGGGGGACAGGGTCTCGCGGAGACCCAGTACTTC
-,TRBD2,TRBV6-1,TRBJ2-1,CASSEGEAGGNEQFF,TGTGCCAGCAGTGAAGGGGAAGCGGGAGGTAATGAGCAGTTCTTC
-,TRBD1,TRBV27,TRBJ1-1,CASRSKGAGYAFF,TGTGCCAGCAGAAGCAAGGGGGCAGGGTACGCTTTCTTT
-,-,TRBV29-1,TRBJ2-2,CSVDPGYTGELFF,TGCAGCGTTGACCCAGGCTACACCGGGGAGCTGTTTTTT
few,-,TRBV5-4,TRBJ2-6,CASSPGLSSGANVLTF,TGTGCCAGCAGCCCGGGACTGTCCTCTGGGGCCAACGTCCTGACTTTC
-,TRBD2,TRBV24-1,TRBJ2-7,CATSDWTSNEQYF,TGTGCCACCAGTGATTGGACTAGCAACGAGCAGTACTTC
-,TRBD1,TRBV11-2,TRBJ1-3,CASSLSGTGGNTIYF,TGTGCCAGCAGCTTGTCCGGGACAGGTGGAAACACCATATATTTT
-,-,TRBV19,TRBJ1-5,CASTAGRGEQPQHF,TGTGCCAGTACTGCGGGGAGGGGGGAGCAGCCCCAGCATTTT
few,TRBD2,TRBV4-2,TRBJ2-7,CASSQGELAVHEQYF,TGTGCCAGCAGCCAAGGCGAACTAGCGGTCCACGAGCAGTACTTC
-,-,TRBV6-4,TRBJ1-1,CASRPNRGTEAFF,TGTGCCAGCAGACCTAACCGGGGGACTGAAGCTTTCTTT
-,-,TRBV7-2,TRBJ1-1,CASSSRQNTEAFF,TGTGCCAGCAGCTCTCGACAGAACACTGAAGCTTTCTTT
-,TRBD1,TRBV18,TRBJ2-6,CASSLGQLLSGANVLTF,TGTGCCAGCTCGTTGGGACAGCTACTCTCTGGGGCCAACGTCCTGACTTTC
-,-,TRBV18,TRBJ2-2,CASSPLLADTGELFF,TGTGCCAGCTCACCATTACTAGCAGACACCGGGGAGCTGTTTTTT
once,TRBD1,TRBV19,TRBJ2-5,CASSRTGRQETQYF,TGTGCCAGTAGTAGGACAGGGAGGCAAGAGACCCAGTACTTC
-,TRBD1,TRBV5-1,TRBJ2-7,CASSHGQAHEQYF,TGCGCCAGCAGCCATGGACAGGCCCACGAGCAGTACTTC
-,-,TRBV2,TRBJ2-7,CATSRGLLSYEQYF,TGTGCCACCTCACGGGGACTGCTCTCCTACGAGCAGTACTTC
once,TRBD1,TRBV10-3,TRBJ2-3,CASTPGQGIGDTQYF,TGTGCCTCCACCCCGGGACAGGGGATTGGAGATACGCAGTATTTT
-,-,TRBV28,TRBJ2-5,CASSPLLRGYQETQYF,TGTGCCAGCAGCCCACTTTTAAGGGGATATCAAGAGACCCAGTACTTC
-,TRBD1,TRBV6-2/TRBV6-3,TRBJ2-1,CASSYSGQGWWDEQFF,TGTGCCAGCAGTTACTCCGGACAGGGTTGGTGGGATGAGCAGTTCTTC
-,TRBD1,TRBV6-2/TRBV6-3,TRBJ2-1,CASSYFPDRDPEDEQFF,TGTGCCAGCAGTTACTTTCCGGACAGGGACCCGGAGGATGAGCAGTTCTTC
once,TRBD1,TRBV4-1,TRBJ2-7,CASSQPDRGLYEQYF,TGCGCCAGCAGCCAACCAGACAGGGGACTCTACGAGCAGTACTTC
-,TRBD2,TRBV2,TRBJ2-3,CASTGGGPSRTPTDTQYF,TGTGCCAGCACTGGGGGAGGGCCCTCCCGGACACCCACAGATACGCAGTATTTT
-,TRBD2,TRBV6-1,TRBJ2-1,CASSGLRGSSYNEQFF,TGTGCCAGCAGTGGACTGCGGGGGAGCTCCTACAATGAGCAGTTCTTC
-,TRBD1,TRBV5-1,TRBJ1-2,CASSSQGNYGYTF,TGCGCCAGCAGCTCACAGGGGAACTATGGCTACACCTTC
-,TRBD2,TRBV7-8,TRBJ2-7,CASSLSGTAYEQYF,TGTGCCAGCAGCCTTAGCGGGACTGCCTACGAGCAGTACTTC
-,TRBD1,TRBV7-9,TRBJ1-1,CASSSRQGTNTEAFF,TGTGCCAGCAGCAGCCGACAGGGAACGAACACTGAAGCTTTCTTT
-,-,TRBV10-3,TRBJ1-5,CAISESVGKQPQHF,TGTGCCATCAGTGAGTCGGTCGGTAAGCAGCCCCAGCATTTT
-,-,TRBV19,TRBJ1-1,CASSIAGRLGETEAFF,TGTGCCAGTAGTATTGCGGGTCGCCTTGGGGAGACTGAAGCTTTCTTT
-,-,TRBV5-4,TRBJ2-1,CASSLAERIEQFF,TGTGCCAGCAGCTTGGCAGAGCGAATTGAGCAGTTCTTC
-,TRBD1,TRBV6-5,TRBJ1-4,CAGAGGGSNEKLFF,TGTGCCGGAGCAGGGGGCGGGAGTAATGAAAAACTGTTTTTT
-,TRBD1,TRBV7-2,TRBJ1-2,CASSSTTGGNRVGYTF,TGTGCCAGCAGCTCCACGACAGGGGGGAACAGGGTAGGCTACACCTTC